This TCR beta chain derives from a study of Ad26.COV2.S vaccination and SARS-CoV-2 variants. Data came from immunoSEQ multiplex PCR; TCRdb stores just in-frame clones and leaves some out. The sample consists of fewer than 800,000 clones, 70% to 90% of them appearing once. Treatment specified: some 20 received Ad26.COV2.S at low or high dose, single or two shots; about 5 received placebo; per-sample allocation not given. Day 63 after the first vaccine or placebo injection was the time point for sampling. As its vector, the vaccine had Ad26, which expressed Wuhan-strain SARS-CoV-2 spike. The CDR3 loop spans 14 amino acids.

The origin of this receptor is a person between 18 and 59 years old who received the Ad26.COV2.S COVID-19 vaccine or a placebo. The sample here was peripheral blood, taken in a trial of Ad26.COV2.S vaccine versus placebo. The chain couples TRBV21-1 to TRBJ1-1; the table's TRBD1 call for D was not verified on the DNA. TRBV21-1 is a pseudogene locus. CDR3 nucleotides: TGTGCCAGCATCCGAGACAGGGTGGAACCTGAAGCTTTCTTT. Protein: CASIRDRVEPEAFF.